This T cell receptor beta chain was retrieved from a study of breast tumors, draining lymph nodes, adjacent tissues (dated by TCRdb to about 2016). About the study as a whole: TCR beta repertoires were compared across tumor, adjacent nontumor tissue and axillary lymph nodes obtained from breast cancer patients. The study aimed to assess the relationships and possible T-cell exchange between tumor, surrounding tissue and draining lymph node repertoires in human breast cancer. Paper-wide results and their limitations: In luminal-like breast cancer, tumor and nontumor tissue repertoires resembled each other significantly more than in basal-like breast cancer. The data were considered consistent with most tumor T cells being derived from the lymph node and subsequently expanding within tumor tissue. Tumor T-cell repertoires showed less diversity than lymph node repertoires and more diversity than nontumor tissue repertoires, and tumor T-cell repertoires showed preferential V and J gene usage. Rather than being directly demonstrated, the conclusion that tumor T cells originate in lymph nodes was presented as consistent with a hypothesis.

Lymph node samples were obtained from the axillary draining lymph nodes of breast cancer patients. Sequencing took place on an Illumina HiSeq 2000. Multiplex PCR amplification was used to build the TCR beta chain libraries. High-throughput sequencing was used to analyze the amplified TCR beta chain products. TCRdb handled the public reads itself, with Q25 trimming in fastp and clone calling in MiXCR, and kept productive beta chains. Rows with one shared CDR3 protein collapse into an entry with the most common genes and DNA. Recorded for this sample are over 250,000 distinct CDR3 sequences; about 30% of them occurred a single time. The top ten clonotypes cover 0.85% to 1.3% of the sample. From the germline V gene, CDR1 is SGHTA and CDR2 is FQGNSA. Spanning cysteine to phenylalanine, the CDR3 consists of 13 amino acids. The retained sequence is limited to the CDR3, 39 bases, with the frame set at the first base.

In regard to this clonotype: Its binding antigen is unknown. The junction does not match germline at one end; this may be a read error.

Material: axillary lymph node tissue. Recombination joined TRBV7-2 with TRBJ2-3; the D gene is not confidently resolved. This sequence was found in a female donor with breast cancer. Some clones in this sample may be carry-over from other donors' samples. The CDR3 is CASSSFGTDTQYF. The DNA sequence is given as TGTGCCAGCAGCTCCTTTGGCACAGATACGCAGTACTTT.